The 2 T cell receptor beta chains below come from one sample, sequenced in a study of breast tumors, draining lymph nodes, adjacent tissues. TCRdb passed the multiplex PCR reads through MiXCR, listing each CDR3 protein once. Counted here are about 170,000 distinct CDR3 sequences, approximately 30% occurring once; the ten biggest clones make up approximately 3.9%. Samples came from axillary lymph nodes draining the breast cancer. Sequencing was performed on axillary lymph node tissue. Receptors originate from a female donor with breast cancer. Some clones in this sample may be carry-over from other donors' samples.

This rearrangement joins TRBV5-8 to TRBJ1-4, with D possibly TRBD1 on 6 matching bases. Germline-derived CDR1 and CDR2 are SGHTS and YDEGEE. Trimming stripped 0 bases from V and 8 bases from J, with 14 bases between. This CDR3 spans 15 amino acids. DNA of the CDR3: TGTGCCAGCAGCTTGGTTGGCAGGGGAGAAGAAAAACTGTTTTTT. It is translated as CASSLVGRGEEKLFF.

This clonotype has a count of ten or more. CDR3 sequence (DNA): TGTGCCAGCAGCTCTCGCACAGATACGCAGTATTTT. Amino acids: CASSSRTDTQYF. V is TRBV11-1 and J is TRBJ2-3; D not resolved. The CDR3 spans 12 residues. Per germline, CDR1 SGHAT and CDR2 FQDESV (reference sequence). Trimming removed 4 bases at V and 1 base at J, with 3 bases between.